This T cell receptor beta chain was captured by sequencing in a study of Graves' ophthalmopathy and Graves' hyperthyroidism. Whole-study results and caveats: The model achieved 70.59% sensitivity and around 72% specificity for ophthalmopathy progression.

The TCR beta CDR3 regions underwent amplification from RNA transcripts. An opening RT-PCR round employed HTBI primers and preceded a second-round multiplex PCR. TCRdb re-called the multiplex PCR reads through MiXCR, storing one row per CDR3 protein. Altogether roughly 230,000 distinct CDR3 sequences are present, about 22% being singletons, with the ten largest covering about 46%. This clonotype was seen repeatedly, ten times or more. Antigen unknown. CDR3 length: 15 amino acids. Trimming took off 7 bases at V and 6 bases at J, with 22 bases between the two ends. Germline V gene data show CDR1 as MDHEN and CDR2 as SYDVKM.

This chain uses TRBV28 with TRBJ2-7; perhaps TRBD1 as D (6 bases). The sample taken for sequencing was peripheral blood. This TCR derives from a woman aged 45-60 years with Graves' ophthalmopathy. Here the CDR3 DNA reads TGTGCCAGCACCCCAACTGGCAGGGGAGAACTCGAGCAGTACTTC. This translates into CASTPTGRGELEQYF.